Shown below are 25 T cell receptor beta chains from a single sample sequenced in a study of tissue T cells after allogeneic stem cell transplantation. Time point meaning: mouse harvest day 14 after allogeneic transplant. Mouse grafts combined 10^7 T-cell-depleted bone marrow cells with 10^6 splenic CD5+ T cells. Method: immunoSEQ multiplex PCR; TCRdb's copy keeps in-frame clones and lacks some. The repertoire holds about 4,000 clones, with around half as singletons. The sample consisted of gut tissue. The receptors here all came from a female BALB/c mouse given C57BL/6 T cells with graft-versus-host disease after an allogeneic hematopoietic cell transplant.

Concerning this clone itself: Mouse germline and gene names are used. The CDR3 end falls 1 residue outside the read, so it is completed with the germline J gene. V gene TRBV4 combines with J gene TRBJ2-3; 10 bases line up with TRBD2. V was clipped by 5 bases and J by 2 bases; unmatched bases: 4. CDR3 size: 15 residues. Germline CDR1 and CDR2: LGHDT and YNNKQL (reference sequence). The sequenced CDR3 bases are TGTGCCAGCAGCCTAACTGGGGGGGTTGCAGAAACGCTGTAT. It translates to CASSLTGGVAETLY. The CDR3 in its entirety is CASSLTGGVAETLYF.

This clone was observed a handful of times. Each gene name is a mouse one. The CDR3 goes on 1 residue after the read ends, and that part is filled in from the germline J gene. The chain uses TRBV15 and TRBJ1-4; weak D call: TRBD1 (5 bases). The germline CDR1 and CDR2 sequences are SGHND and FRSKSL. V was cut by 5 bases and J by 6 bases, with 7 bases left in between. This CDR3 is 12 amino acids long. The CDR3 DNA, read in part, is TGTGCCAGCAGTCAGGGCCACGAAAGATTATTT. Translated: CASSQGHERLF. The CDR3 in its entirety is CASSQGHERLFF.

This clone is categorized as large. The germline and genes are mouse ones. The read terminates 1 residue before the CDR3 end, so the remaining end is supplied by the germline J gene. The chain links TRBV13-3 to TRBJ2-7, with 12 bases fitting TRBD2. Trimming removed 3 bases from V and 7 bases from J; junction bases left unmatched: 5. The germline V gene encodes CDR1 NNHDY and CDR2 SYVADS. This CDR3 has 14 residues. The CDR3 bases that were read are TGTGCCAGCAGTGGGGACTGGGGGGCGAGGGAACAGTAC. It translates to CASSGDWGAREQY. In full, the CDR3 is CASSGDWGAREQYF.

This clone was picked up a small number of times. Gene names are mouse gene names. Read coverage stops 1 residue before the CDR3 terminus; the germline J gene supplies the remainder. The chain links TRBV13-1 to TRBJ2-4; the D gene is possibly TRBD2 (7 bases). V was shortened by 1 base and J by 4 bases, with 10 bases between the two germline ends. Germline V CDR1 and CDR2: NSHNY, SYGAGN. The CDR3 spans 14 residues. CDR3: CASSDRGAKNTLYF. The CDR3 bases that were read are TGTGCCAGCAGTGATAGGGGGGCGAAAAACACCTTGTAC.

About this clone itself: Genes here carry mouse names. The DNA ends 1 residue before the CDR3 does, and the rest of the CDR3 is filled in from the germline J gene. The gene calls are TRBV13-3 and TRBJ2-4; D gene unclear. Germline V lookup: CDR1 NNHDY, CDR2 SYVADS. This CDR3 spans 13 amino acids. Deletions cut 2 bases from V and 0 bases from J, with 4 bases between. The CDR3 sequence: CASSDFSQNTLYF. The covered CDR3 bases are TGTGCCAGCAGTGACTTTAGTCAAAACACCTTGTAC.

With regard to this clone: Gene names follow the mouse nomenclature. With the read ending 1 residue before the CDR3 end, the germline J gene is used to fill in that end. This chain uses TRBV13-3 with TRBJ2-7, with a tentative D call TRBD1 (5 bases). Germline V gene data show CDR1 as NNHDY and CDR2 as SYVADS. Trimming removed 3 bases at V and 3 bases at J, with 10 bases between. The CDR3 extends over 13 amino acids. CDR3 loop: CASSVGQIYEQYF. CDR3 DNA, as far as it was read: TGTGCCAGCAGTGTTGGACAAATCTATGAACAGTAC.

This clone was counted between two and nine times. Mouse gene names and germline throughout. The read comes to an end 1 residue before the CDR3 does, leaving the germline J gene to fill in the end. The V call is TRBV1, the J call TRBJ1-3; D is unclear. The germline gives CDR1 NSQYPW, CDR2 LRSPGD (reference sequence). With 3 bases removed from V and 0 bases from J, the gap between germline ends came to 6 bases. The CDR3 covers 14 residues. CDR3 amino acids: CTCSATNSGNTLYF. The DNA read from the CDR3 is TGCACCTGCAGTGCGACAAATTCTGGAAATACGCTCTAT. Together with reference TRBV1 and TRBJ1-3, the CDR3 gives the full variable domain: VTLLEQNPRWRLVPRGQAVNLRCILKNSQYPWMSWYQQDLQKQLQWLFTLRSPGDKEVKSLPGADYLATRVTDTELRLQVANMSQGRTLYCTCSATNSGNTLYFGEGSRLIVV.

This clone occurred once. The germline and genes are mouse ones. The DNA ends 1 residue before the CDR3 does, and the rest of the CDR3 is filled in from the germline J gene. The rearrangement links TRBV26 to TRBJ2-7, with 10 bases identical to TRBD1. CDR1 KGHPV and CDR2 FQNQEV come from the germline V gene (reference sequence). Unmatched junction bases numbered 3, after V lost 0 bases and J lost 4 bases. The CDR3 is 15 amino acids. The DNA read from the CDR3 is TGTGCCAGCAGTCTGTCGAGGACAGGGGGTTATGAACAGTAC. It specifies CASSLSRTGGYEQY. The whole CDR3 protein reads CASSLSRTGGYEQYF.

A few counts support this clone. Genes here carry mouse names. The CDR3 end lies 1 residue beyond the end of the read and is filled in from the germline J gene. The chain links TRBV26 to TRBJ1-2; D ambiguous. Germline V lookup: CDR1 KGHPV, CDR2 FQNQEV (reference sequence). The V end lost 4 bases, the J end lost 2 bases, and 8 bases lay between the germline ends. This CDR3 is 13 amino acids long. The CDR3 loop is CASSRQENSDYTF. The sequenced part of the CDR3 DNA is TGTGCCAGCAGTCGTCAGGAGAACTCCGACTACACC.

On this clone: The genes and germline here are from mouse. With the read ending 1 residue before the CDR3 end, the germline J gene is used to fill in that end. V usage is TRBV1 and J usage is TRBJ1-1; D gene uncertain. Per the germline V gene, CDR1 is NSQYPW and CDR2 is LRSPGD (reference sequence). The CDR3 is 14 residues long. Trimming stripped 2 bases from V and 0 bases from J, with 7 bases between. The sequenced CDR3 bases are TGCACCTGCAGTGCACGCAGTGCAAACACAGAAGTCTTC. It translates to CTCSARSANTEVF. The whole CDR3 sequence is CTCSARSANTEVFF. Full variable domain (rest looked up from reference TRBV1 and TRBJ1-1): VTLLEQNPRWRLVPRGQAVNLRCILKNSQYPWMSWYQQDLQKQLQWLFTLRSPGDKEVKSLPGADYLATRVTDTELRLQVANMSQGRTLYCTCSARSANTEVFFGKGTRLTVV.

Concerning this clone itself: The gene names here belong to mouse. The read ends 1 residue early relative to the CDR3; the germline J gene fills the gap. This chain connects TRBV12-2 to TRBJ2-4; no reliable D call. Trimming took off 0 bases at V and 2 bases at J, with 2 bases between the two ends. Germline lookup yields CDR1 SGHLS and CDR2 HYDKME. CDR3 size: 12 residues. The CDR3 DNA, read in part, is TGTGCCAGCTCTCTCGATCAAAACACCTTGTAC. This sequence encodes CASSLDQNTLY. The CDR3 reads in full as CASSLDQNTLYF. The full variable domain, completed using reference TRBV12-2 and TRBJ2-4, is NSGVVQSPRYIIKGKGERSILKCIPISGHLSVAWYQQTQGQELKFFIQHYDKMERDKGNLPSRFSVQQFDDYHSEMNMSALELEDSAVYFCASSLDQNTLYFGAGTRLSVL.

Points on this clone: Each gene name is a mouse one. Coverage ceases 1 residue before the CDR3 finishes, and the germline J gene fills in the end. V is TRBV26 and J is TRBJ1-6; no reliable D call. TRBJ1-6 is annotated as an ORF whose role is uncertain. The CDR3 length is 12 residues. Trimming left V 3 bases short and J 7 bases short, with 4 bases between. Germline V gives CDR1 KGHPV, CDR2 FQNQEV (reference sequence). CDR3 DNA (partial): TGTGCCAGCAGTCTTGGGAATTCGCCCCTCTAC. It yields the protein CASSLGNSPLY. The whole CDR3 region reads CASSLGNSPLYF.

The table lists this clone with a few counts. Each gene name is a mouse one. CDR3 DNA (partial): TGTGCCAGCAGTTTCGGCAGCTCCTATGAACAGTAC. Translation gives CASSFGSSYEQY. The whole CDR3 sequence reads CASSFGSSYEQYF. V and J are TRBV15 and TRBJ2-7; D gene ambiguous. The read comes to an end 1 residue before the CDR3 does, leaving the germline J gene to fill in the end. Germline values: CDR1 SGHND, CDR2 FRSKSL. The V gene lost 3 bases and the J gene lost 0 bases, with 6 bases spanning the gap. The CDR3 length is 13 residues.

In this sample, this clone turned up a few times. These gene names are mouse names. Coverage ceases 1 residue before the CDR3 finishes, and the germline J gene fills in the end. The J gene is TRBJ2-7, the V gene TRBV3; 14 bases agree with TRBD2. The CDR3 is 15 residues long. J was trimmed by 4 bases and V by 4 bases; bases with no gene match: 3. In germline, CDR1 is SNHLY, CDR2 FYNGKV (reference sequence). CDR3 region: CASSWDWGGAYEQYF. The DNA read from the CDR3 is TGTGCCAGCAGCTGGGACTGGGGGGGCGCTTATGAACAGTAC. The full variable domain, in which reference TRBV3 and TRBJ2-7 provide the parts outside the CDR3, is GPKVLQIPSHQIIDMGQMVTLNCDPVSNHLYFYWYKQILGQQMEFLVNFYNGKVMEKSKLFKDQFSVERPDGSYFTLKIQPTALEDSAVYFCASSWDWGGAYEQYFGPGTRLTVL.

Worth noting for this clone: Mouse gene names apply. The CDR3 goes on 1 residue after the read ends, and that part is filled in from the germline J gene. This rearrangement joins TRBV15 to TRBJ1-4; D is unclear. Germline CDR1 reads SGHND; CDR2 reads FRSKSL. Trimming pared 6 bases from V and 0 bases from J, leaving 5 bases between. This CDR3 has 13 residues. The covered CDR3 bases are TGTGCCAGCAGACAGCTTTCCAACGAAAGATTATTT. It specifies CASRQLSNERLF. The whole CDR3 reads CASRQLSNERLFF.

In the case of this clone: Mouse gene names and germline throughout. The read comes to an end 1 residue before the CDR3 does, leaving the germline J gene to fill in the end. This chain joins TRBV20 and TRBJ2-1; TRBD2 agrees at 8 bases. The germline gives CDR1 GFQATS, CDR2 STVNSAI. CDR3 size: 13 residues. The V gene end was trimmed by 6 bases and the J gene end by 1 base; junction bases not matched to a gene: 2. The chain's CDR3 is CGARDWNYAEQFF. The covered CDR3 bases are TGTGGTGCCCGGGACTGGAACTATGCTGAGCAGTTC. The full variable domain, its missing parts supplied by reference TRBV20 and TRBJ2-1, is GALVYQYPRRTICKSGTSMRMECQAVGFQATSVAWYRQSPQKTFELIALSTVNSAIKYEQNFTQEKFPISHPNLSFSSMTVLNAYLEDRGLYLCGARDWNYAEQFFGPGTRLTVL.

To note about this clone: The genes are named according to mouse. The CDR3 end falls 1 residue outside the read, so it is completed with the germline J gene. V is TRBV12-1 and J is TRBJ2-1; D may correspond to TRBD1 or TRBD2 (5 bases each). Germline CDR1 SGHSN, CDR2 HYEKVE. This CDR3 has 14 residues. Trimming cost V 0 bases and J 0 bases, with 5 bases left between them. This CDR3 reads CASSLGGNYAEQFF. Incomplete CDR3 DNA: TGTGCCAGCTCTCTCGGGGGTAACTATGCTGAGCAGTTC.

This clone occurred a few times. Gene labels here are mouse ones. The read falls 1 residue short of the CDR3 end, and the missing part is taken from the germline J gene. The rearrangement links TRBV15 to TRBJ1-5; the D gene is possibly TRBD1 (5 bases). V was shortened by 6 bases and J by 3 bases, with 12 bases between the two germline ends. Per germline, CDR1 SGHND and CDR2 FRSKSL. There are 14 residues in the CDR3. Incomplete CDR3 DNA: TGTGCCAGCAGCCCCAACGGGGGCAACCAGGCTCCGCTT. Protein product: CASSPNGGNQAPL. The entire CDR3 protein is CASSPNGGNQAPLF.

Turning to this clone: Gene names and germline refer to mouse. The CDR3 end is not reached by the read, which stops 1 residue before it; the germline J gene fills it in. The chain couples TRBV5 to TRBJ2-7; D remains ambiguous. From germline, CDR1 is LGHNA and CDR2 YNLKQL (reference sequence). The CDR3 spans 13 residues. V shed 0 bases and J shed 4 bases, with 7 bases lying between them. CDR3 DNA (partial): TGTGCCAGCAGCCAAGATACAGCGTATGAACAGTAC. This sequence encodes CASSQDTAYEQY. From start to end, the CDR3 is CASSQDTAYEQYF.

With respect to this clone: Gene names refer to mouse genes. CDR3 DNA, as far as it was read: TGTGCCAGCGGTGACCCCGACTGGTCCGGGCAGCTCTAC. Protein: CASGDPDWSGQLY. The CDR3 reads in full as CASGDPDWSGQLYF. The chain uses TRBV13-2 and TRBJ2-2; D is perhaps TRBD2 (6 bases). Read sequence stops 1 residue before the CDR3 end, and the germline J gene provides the missing end. V shed 2 bases and J shed 6 bases, with 11 bases lying between them. The germline V gene has CDR1 NNHNN and CDR2 SYGAGS (reference sequence). CDR3 length equals 14 residues.

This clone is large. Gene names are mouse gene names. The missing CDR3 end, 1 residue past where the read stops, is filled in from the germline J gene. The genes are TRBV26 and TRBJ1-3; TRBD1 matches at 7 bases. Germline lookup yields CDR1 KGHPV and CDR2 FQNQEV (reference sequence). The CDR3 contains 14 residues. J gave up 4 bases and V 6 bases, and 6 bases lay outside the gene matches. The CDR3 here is CASSPQGYGNTLYF. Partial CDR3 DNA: TGTGCCAGCAGCCCACAGGGGTACGGAAATACGCTCTAT.

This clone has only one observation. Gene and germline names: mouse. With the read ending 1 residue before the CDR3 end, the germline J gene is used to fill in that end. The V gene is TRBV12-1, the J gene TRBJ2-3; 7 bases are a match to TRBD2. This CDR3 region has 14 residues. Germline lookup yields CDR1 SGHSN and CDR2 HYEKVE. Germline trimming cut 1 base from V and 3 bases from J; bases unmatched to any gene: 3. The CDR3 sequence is CASSLDWAAETLYF. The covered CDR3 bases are TGTGCCAGCTCTCTAGACTGGGCGGCAGAAACGCTGTAT.

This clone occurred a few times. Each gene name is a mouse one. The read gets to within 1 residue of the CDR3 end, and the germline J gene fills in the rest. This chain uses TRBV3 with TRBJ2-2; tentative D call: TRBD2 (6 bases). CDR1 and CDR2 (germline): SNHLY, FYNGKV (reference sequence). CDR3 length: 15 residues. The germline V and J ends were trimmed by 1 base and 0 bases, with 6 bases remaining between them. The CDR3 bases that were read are TGTGCCAGCAGCTTAGGGGGGGCAAACACCGGGCAGCTCTAC. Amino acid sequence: CASSLGGANTGQLY. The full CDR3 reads CASSLGGANTGQLYF.

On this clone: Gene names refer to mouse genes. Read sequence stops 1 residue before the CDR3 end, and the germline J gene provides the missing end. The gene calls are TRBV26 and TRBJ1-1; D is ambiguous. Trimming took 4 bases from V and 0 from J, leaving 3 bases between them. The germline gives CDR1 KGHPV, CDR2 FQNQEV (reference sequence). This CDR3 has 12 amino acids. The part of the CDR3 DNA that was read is TGTGCCAGCAGTCCCTCAAACACAGAAGTCTTC. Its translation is CASSPSNTEVF. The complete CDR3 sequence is CASSPSNTEVFF.

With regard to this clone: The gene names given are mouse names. The DNA read from the CDR3 is TGTGCCAGCAGCCGGGACTGGGGTAGTCAAAACACCTTGTAC. Translating gives CASSRDWGSQNTLY. The complete CDR3 sequence is CASSRDWGSQNTLYF. The chain links TRBV26 to TRBJ2-4, with 10 bases fitting TRBD2. The read ends 1 residue before the CDR3 terminus; that terminus is restored from the germline J gene. The germline CDR1 and CDR2 sequences are KGHPV and FQNQEV (reference sequence). Trimming removed 6 bases from V and 0 bases from J; junction bases left unmatched: 3. The CDR3 loop spans 15 amino acids. The full variable domain, rest sourced from reference TRBV26 and TRBJ2-4, is NSKVIQTPRYLVKGQGQKAKMRCIPEKGHPVVFWYQQNKNNEFKFLINFQNQEVLQQIDMTEKRFSAECPSNSPCSLEIQSSEAGDSALYLCASSRDWGSQNTLYFGAGTRLSVL.